This entry lists 3 T cell receptor beta chains sequenced from one sample in a study of CD4 and CD8 cells across lung adenocarcinoma regions. TCRdb reanalysed the PCR reads using MiXCR and keeps one entry per CDR3 protein. The sample holds over 10,000 distinct CDR3 sequences; 53% are singletons and the top ten take 33%. The specimen sequenced was CD8+ T cells from the center of a lung tumor. These receptors all stem from a female donor with lung adenocarcinoma. The CD4 and CD8 labels of this study may be unreliable.

For this clonotype: Germline and junction disagree at one end, which may indicate a read error. This chain connects TRBV6-1 to TRBJ2-3, with TRBD2 identical over 8 bases. The CDR3 is made up of 17 amino acids. Germline loops: CDR1 MNHNS, CDR2 SASEGT. CDR3 DNA: TGTGCCAGCAGTAAGGGTCGGGGGGGCCGTCACCCAGATACGCAGTATTTC. Residues: CASSKGRGGRHPDTQYF.

This clonotype was observed a few times. The gene calls are TRBV10-3 and TRBJ1-4; no clear D gene. The CDR3 has 15 residues. Germline CDR1 and CDR2: ENHRY and SYGVKD. V lost 5 bases and J lost 0, with 10 bases in between. The CDR3 loop is CAISPSTATNEKLFF. Written as DNA, the CDR3 is TGTGCCATCAGTCCTTCCACAGCAACTAATGAAAAACTGTTTTTT.

This clonotype showed up just a few times. The chain has TRBV6-5 and TRBJ2-4; no clear D. Trimming cost V 2 bases and J 8 bases, with 7 bases left between them. The CDR3 sequence is 12 residues long. CDR1 and CDR2 (germline): MNHEY, SVGAGI. The CDR3 region has the DNA TGTGCCAGCAGTTACGTCCGGGACATTCAGTACTTC. The encoded protein is CASSYVRDIQYF.